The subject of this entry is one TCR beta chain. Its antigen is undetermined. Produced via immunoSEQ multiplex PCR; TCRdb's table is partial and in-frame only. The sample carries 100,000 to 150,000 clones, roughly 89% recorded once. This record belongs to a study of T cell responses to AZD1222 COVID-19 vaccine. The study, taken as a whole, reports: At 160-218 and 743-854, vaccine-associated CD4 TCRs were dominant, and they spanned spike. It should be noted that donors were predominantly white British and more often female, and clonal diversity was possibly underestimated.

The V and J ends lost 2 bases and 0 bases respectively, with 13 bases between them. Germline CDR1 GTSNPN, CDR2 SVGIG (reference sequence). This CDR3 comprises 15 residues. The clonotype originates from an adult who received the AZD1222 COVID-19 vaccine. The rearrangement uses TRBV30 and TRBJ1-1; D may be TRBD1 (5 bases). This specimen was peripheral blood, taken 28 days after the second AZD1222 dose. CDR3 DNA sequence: TGTGCCTGGAGTAGGGTCGGGACCTTGAACACTGAAGCTTTCTTT. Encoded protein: CAWSRVGTLNTEAFF. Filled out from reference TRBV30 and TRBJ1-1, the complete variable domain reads SQTIHQWPATLVQPVGSPLSLECTVEGTSNPNLYWYRQAAGRGLQLLFYSVGIGQISSEVPQNLSASRPQDRQFILSSKKLLLSDSGFYLCAWSRVGTLNTEAFFGQGTRLTVV.